A selection of T cell receptor beta chains follows, all from one sample in a study of OX40 agonist ivuxolimab in advanced cancers. Profiling relied on immunoSEQ multiplex PCR, and the TCRdb table lists in-frame clones only, not all of them. In the table there are around 31,000 clones, roughly 79% of which are singletons. This sample comprised CD4+ or CD8+ T cells sorted from blood, obtained in a trial of the OX40 agonist ivuxolimab. The receptors come from an adult with an advanced solid tumor such as melanoma, head and neck, liver or kidney cancer. CDR3s include the opening cysteine and the closing phenylalanine or tryptophan. The order of the fields is D gene, V gene, J gene, clone size, CDR3 DNA, CDR3 protein. The D gene is left open where the match is weak. Clone size, where shown, is once, few, many, or a class for clones that have expanded.

-	TRBV28	TRBJ1-5	once	TGTGCCAGCAGTTTACCCGAGACTAGGTTTCAGCCCCAGCATTTT	CASSLPETRFQPQHF
-	TRBV13	TRBJ1-6	-	TGTGCCAGCAGGACCGTAGGGAATTCACCCCTCCACTTT	CASRTVGNSPLHF
TRBD2	TRBV7-2	TRBJ2-1	-	TGTGCCAGCAGCTTAGTCGCGGGGGACCGCAATGAGCAGTTCTTC	CASSLVAGDRNEQFF
-	TRBV19	TRBJ2-2	-	TGTGCCAGTCTTGATAGACAGTACACCGGGGAGCTGTTTTTT	CASLDRQYTGELFF
-	TRBV6-1	TRBJ1-6	-	TGTGCCAGCCGTGAACCGACAGCAATCTCCTATAATTCACCCCTCCACTTT	CASREPTAISYNSPLHF
-	TRBV5-1	TRBJ2-1	-	TGCGCCACCAGCAGTGAAGGGCGTACAGGACTCGTTAATAATGAGCAGTTCTTC	CATSSEGRTGLVNNEQFF
-	TRBV2	TRBJ1-4	-	TGTGCCACCTCCTACAGTTCCCGAAATGAAAAACTGTTTTTT	CATSYSSRNEKLFF
-	TRBV28	TRBJ1-1	-	TGTGCCAGCAGTGCCAAAGGGACACGGAACACTGAAGCTTTCTTT	CASSAKGTRNTEAFF
TRBD2	TRBV4-1	TRBJ2-7	-	TGCGCCAGCAGCCAAATAGGGACTAGCGGCTACGAGCAGTACTTC	CASSQIGTSGYEQYF
-	TRBV7-3	TRBJ1-1	-	TGTGCCAGCAGCTTAACTGGAGGGAACACTGAAGCTTTCTTT	CASSLTGGNTEAFF
-	TRBV27	TRBJ1-5	-	TGTGCCAGCAGTCCGTGGAGCAATCAGCCCCAGCATTTT	CASSPWSNQPQHF
TRBD2	TRBV19	TRBJ2-3	-	TGTGCCAGTAGTGGAATAGCGGGGGGATCCACAGATACGCAGTATTTT	CASSGIAGGSTDTQYF
TRBD1	TRBV27	TRBJ1-5	-	TGTGCCAGCAGTTCGGGGACAGGGATCAATCAGCCCCAGCATTTT	CASSSGTGINQPQHF
-	TRBV28	TRBJ1-5	-	TGTGCCAGCAGTTTGTTTCCAGGGGAAAGGAATCAGCCCCAGCATTTT	CASSLFPGERNQPQHF
TRBD1	TRBV4-2	TRBJ1-2	once	TGTGCCAGCAGCTCCGGGACAGGACCTAACTATGGCTACACCTTC	CASSSGTGPNYGYTF
TRBD1	TRBV4-3	TRBJ1-1	-	TGCGCCAGCAGCCCTGACAGGGTTCGAACTGAAGCTTTCTTT	CASSPDRVRTEAFF
-	TRBV7-2	TRBJ1-1	-	TGTGCCAGCAGCTCGACCTACGGGAGCTTGCGACCTGAAGCTTTCTTT	CASSSTYGSLRPEAFF
-	TRBV5-1	TRBJ2-3	-	TGCGCCAGCAGCTTGGGTCAGGGGGGAGATACGCAGTATTTT	CASSLGQGGDTQYF
-	TRBV5-1	TRBJ1-6	once	TGCGCCAGCAGCTCGACAGACAAATATAATTCACCCCTCCACTTT	CASSSTDKYNSPLHF
-	TRBV19	TRBJ1-5	-	TGTGCCAGTAGTCCCCGCCAGATCCATCAGCCCCAGCATTTT	CASSPRQIHQPQHF
TRBD2	TRBV9	TRBJ2-2	few	TGTGCCAGCAGCGTCTCTAGCGGGGTGGTCAACACCGGGGAGCTGTTTTTT	CASSVSSGVVNTGELFF
-	TRBV21-1	TRBJ1-6	-	TGTGCCCTTAGGGGAGGGGGAAATTCACCCCTCCACTTT	CALRGGGNSPLHF
-	TRBV28	TRBJ1-1	-	TGTGCCAGCAGTTTACAGGGCGGGGGGGCTGAAGCTTTCTTT	CASSLQGGGAEAFF
-	TRBV6-5	TRBJ1-1	-	TGTGCCAGCTCGGGAGGGGTTGAAGCTTTCTTT	CASSGGVEAFF
-	TRBV27	TRBJ1-4	-	TGTGCCAGCAGCGCCTTCGGGGGCCGCGAAAAACTGTTTTTT	CASSAFGGREKLFF
TRBD2	TRBV4-2	TRBJ2-3	-	TGTGCCAGCAGCCGAGGGACTAGCGGGGGGGCCGGCACAGATACGCAGTATTTT	CASSRGTSGGAGTDTQYF
-	TRBV11-2	TRBJ2-7	-	TGTGCCAGCAGCTTAGACTGGTCAGGAAGACAGTACTTC	CASSLDWSGRQYF
TRBD2	TRBV28	TRBJ2-1	-	TGTGCCAGCAGTGAGGGGACTAGCGGGAGGGTAGATGAGCAGTTCTTC	CASSEGTSGRVDEQFF
TRBD1	TRBV5-1	TRBJ1-1	few	TGCGCCAGCAGCTCGGGACAGCCGAACACTGAAGCTTTCTTT	CASSSGQPNTEAFF
-	TRBV18	TRBJ1-1	few	TGTGCCAGCTCACCATTTCAGGGCCAGAACACTGAAGCTTTCTTT	CASSPFQGQNTEAFF
TRBD1	TRBV4-1	TRBJ2-2	-	TGCGCCAGCAGCACTGGACAGGGGAACACCGGGGAGCTGTTTTTT	CASSTGQGNTGELFF
-	TRBV5-3	TRBJ2-3	-	TGTGCCAGAAGCTGCCAGGTGAGGACGCAGTATTTT	CARSCQVRTQYF
TRBD1	TRBV19	TRBJ2-7	few	TGTGCCAGTAAGGGGACAGGGTCCTACGAGCAGTACTTC	CASKGTGSYEQYF
-	TRBV2	TRBJ1-4	once	TGTGCCAGCAGTATCCATCCCAATCAGGGGGAAAAACTGTTTTTT	CASSIHPNQGEKLFF
-	TRBV14	TRBJ2-5	-	TGTGCCAGCAGCCAAAAGAGGGGCATCCAAGAGACCCAGTACTTC	CASSQKRGIQETQYF
TRBD1	TRBV7-2	TRBJ1-5	-	TGTGCCAGCAGCTGGACAGGGGATCAGCCCCAGCATTTT	CASSWTGDQPQHF
-	TRBV6-4	TRBJ2-3	-	TGTGCCACCCGGATGGGCCAGGACACAGATACGCAGTATTTT	CATRMGQDTDTQYF
-	TRBV18	TRBJ1-2	-	TGTGCCAGCTCACGGTCCCGGGACACTAACTATGGCTACACCTTC	CASSRSRDTNYGYTF
TRBD1	TRBV6-8	TRBJ1-2	-	TGTGCCAGAAGGGGGACAGCTTCCGAAGGGGGCTACACCTTC	CARRGTASEGGYTF
TRBD1	TRBV28	TRBJ1-1	-	TGTGCCAGCAACCGACAGGGTAGCACTGAAGCTTTCTTT	CASNRQGSTEAFF
-	TRBV9	TRBJ2-1	-	TGTGCCAGCAGCCTAGGGGGGTCACGAACCTACAATGAGCAGTTCTTC	CASSLGGSRTYNEQFF
-	TRBV28	TRBJ2-2	-	TGTGCCAGCAGTTTACCCCAGGGGAACACCGGGGAGCTGTTTTTT	CASSLPQGNTGELFF
TRBD1	TRBV9	TRBJ1-2	medium-sized	TGTGCCAGCAGCGCCGCCAGTCTCCGGGACAGGGAACCCTACACCTTC	CASSAASLRDREPYTF
-	TRBV6-5	TRBJ2-7	-	TGTGCCAGCAGTTACTCGACAAGCGAGCAGTACTTC	CASSYSTSEQYF
-	TRBV30	TRBJ2-2	-	TGTGCCTGGAGTGTAACCGGGACCGGGGAGCTGTTTTTT	CAWSVTGTGELFF
-	TRBV6-1	TRBJ2-7	-	TGTGCCAGCAGCGACCCCTTCTTGGCCCGCTACGAGCAGTACTTC	CASSDPFLARYEQYF
TRBD1	TRBV6-1	TRBJ2-7	-	TGTGCCAGCAGGGAATTGGACAGGGGGCGCGTGAACGAGCAGTACTTC	CASRELDRGRVNEQYF
-	TRBV28	TRBJ1-1	-	TGTGCCAGCAGGACACCCCGGGGGGGGGACACTGAAGCTTTCTTT	CASRTPRGGDTEAFF
-	TRBV6-5	TRBJ2-6	-	TGTGCCAGCGGGATTCCGAGGGGCGGGGCCAACGTCCTGACTTTC	CASGIPRGGANVLTF
TRBD1	TRBV11-2	TRBJ1-3	once	TGTGCCAGCAGCTTGACTGGGAGGGGGCGAACGGATGGAAACACCATATATTTT	CASSLTGRGRTDGNTIYF
-	TRBV9	TRBJ2-1	-	TGTGCCAGCAGCGTAGCCCAGCGGCCCCAGGAGCAGTTCTTC	CASSVAQRPQEQFF
-	TRBV7-2	TRBJ2-5	-	TGTGCCAGCAGCTTAGGACTGGCCCTCGAGACCCAGTACTTC	CASSLGLALETQYF
-	TRBV2	TRBJ1-5	few	TGTGCCAGCAGGAAGGGAGGCAGGGGAGGCGTTCAGCCCCAGCATTTT	CASRKGGRGGVQPQHF
-	TRBV4-1	TRBJ1-2	few	TGCGCCAGCAGCCAAGCACAGGGAGGAGGCTATGGCTACACCTTC	CASSQAQGGGYGYTF
TRBD1	TRBV30	TRBJ1-1	few	TGTGCCTGGAGGTGGACAGGGGTAGTGAATACTGAAGCTTTCTTT	CAWRWTGVVNTEAFF